This T cell receptor beta chain stems from a study of CD8+CD57+ T cells in acquired aplastic anemia. As for the study in general: Sorted CD4+ and CD8+ cells yielded DNA averaging around 3.5 ug. Overall study findings and caveats: Patients and controls shared over 25 CD8+ CDR3 sequences, highly expressed in patients. The CD8+ Simpson's diversity of patients and controls was not significantly different.

TCR beta VDJ and CDR3 profiling used genomic DNA as template. In TCRdb, the reads were re-called with MiXCR into one record per CDR3 protein. This table has about 200,000 distinct CDR3 sequences, 55% to 65% appearing once. The sample holds many counts of this clonotype. Its antigen is as yet unknown. Whoever was chosen for sequencing had shown CD8+CD57+ cell expansion by flow cytometry. Among the patients, all had severe acquired aplastic anemia. Germline assignment: CDR1 SGDLS and CDR2 YYNGEE. The CDR3 is made up of 15 amino acids. Deletions cut 5 bases from V and 0 bases from J, with 11 bases between.

Sequences were obtained from sorted CD4+, CD8+, or CD8+CD57+ T cells (not recorded which) from PBMCs. The sequence was obtained from a human donor with aplastic anemia. The J gene is TRBJ2-2, the V gene TRBV9, with D tentatively TRBD1 or TRBD2 (5 bases each). The CDR3, as DNA: TGTGCCAGCAGGTCCGGGACGCCGAACACCGGGGAGCTGTTTTTT. This translates into CASRSGTPNTGELFF.